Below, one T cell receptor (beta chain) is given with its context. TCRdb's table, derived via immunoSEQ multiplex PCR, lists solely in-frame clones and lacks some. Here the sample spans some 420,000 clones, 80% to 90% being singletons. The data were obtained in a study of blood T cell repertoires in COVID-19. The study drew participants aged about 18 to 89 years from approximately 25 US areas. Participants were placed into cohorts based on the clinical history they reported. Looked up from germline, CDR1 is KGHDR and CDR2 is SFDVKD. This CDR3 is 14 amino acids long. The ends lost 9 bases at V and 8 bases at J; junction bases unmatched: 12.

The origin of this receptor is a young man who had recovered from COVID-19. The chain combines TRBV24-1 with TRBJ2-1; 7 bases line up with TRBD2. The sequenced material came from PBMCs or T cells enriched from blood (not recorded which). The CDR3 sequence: CATGSGLVIDEQFF. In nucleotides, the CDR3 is TGTGCCACCGGTTCTGGACTAGTTATCGATGAGCAGTTCTTC.